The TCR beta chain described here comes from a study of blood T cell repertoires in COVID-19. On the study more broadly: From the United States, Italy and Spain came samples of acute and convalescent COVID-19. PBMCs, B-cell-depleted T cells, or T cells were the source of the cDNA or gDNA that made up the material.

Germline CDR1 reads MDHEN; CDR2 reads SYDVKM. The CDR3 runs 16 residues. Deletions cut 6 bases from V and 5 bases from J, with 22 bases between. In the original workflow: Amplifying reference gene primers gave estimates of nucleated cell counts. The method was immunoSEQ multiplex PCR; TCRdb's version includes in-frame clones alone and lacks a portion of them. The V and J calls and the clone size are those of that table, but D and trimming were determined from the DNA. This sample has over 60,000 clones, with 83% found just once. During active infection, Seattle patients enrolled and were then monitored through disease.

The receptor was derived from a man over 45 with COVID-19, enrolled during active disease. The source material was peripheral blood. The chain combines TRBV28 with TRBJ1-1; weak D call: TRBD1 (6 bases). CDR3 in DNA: TGTGCCAGCAGGAGTCAGGGGAAACGGGCAGGGACTGAAGCTTTCTTT. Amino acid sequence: CASRSQGKRAGTEAFF. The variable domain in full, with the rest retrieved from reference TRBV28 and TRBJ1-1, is DVKVTQSSRYLVKRTGEKVFLECVQDMDHENMFWYRQDPGLGLRLIYFSYDVKMKEKGDIPEGYSVSREKKERFSLILESASTNQTSMYLCASRSQGKRAGTEAFFGQGTRLTVV.